This T cell receptor beta chain was observed in a study of shared clonotypes between healthy human individuals. The CDR3 length is 14 residues. The V gene's germline CDR1 is SGHAT and CDR2 FQNNGV. The V end lost 5 bases, the J end lost 5 bases, and 15 bases lay between the germline ends. Profiled with immunoSEQ multiplex PCR; TCRdb holds only in-frame clones, not every one. The table shows 980,000 or so clones, with more than 75% occurring only once. This TCR was sampled from a man between 18 and 35 years old in good health. Source material: memory CD4+ T cells sorted from blood. The sample's subset: CD45RA-negative fraction. V and J are TRBV11-2 and TRBJ1-2; the D gene is possibly TRBD1 (5 bases). CDR3 sequence (DNA): TGTGCCAGCAGCCCTTTGGGGGTAAGGTATGGCTACACCTTC. It translates to CASSPLGVRYGYTF.